Listed below are T cell receptor beta chains from one sample, sequenced in a study of T-cell reconstitution after alpha-beta-depleted transplantation in children. TCRdb used MiXCR to reprocess the PCR reads, holding one entry per CDR3 protein. The table includes 440,000 or so distinct CDR3 sequences, 43% detected once. Here the sequenced sample was PBMCs, taken before TCRalphabeta/CD19-depleted stem cell transplant. These receptors originate from a girl aged 2 to 9 with aplastic anemia, due to receive a stem cell transplant. The CDR3 runs from the conserved cysteine through the conserved F or W. D genes are given only for firm matches. The size of a clone is reported for some rows only, either as once, few or many, or as a class for expanded clones.

D: NA; J: TRBJ1-1; size: few; V: TRBV19; CDR3: CASSYTLNTEAFF; DNA: TGTGCCAGTAGTTACACCCTGAACACTGAAGCTTTCTTT
D: NA; J: TRBJ2-1; size: NA; V: TRBV28; CDR3: CASSLTGAASYNEQFF; DNA: TGTGCCAGCAGTTTGACTGGGGCGGCCTCCTACAATGAGCAGTTCTTC
D: TRBD2; J: TRBJ2-1; size: NA; V: TRBV6-1; CDR3: CASRAPMASGDNNEQFF; DNA: TGTGCCAGCAGAGCCCCAATGGCTAGCGGGGATAACAATGAGCAGTTCTTC
D: NA; J: TRBJ1-1; size: many; V: TRBV7-2; CDR3: CASSLVWDTEAFF; DNA: TGTGCCAGCAGCTTAGTCTGGGACACTGAAGCTTTCTTT
D: TRBD2; J: TRBJ2-1; size: NA; V: TRBV6-1; CDR3: CASSGYPGLLNNEQFF; DNA: TGTGCCAGCAGTGGTTACCCGGGACTACTAAACAATGAGCAGTTCTTC
D: NA; J: TRBJ2-1; size: few; V: TRBV5-4; CDR3: CASSKDRDSFYNEQFF; DNA: TGTGCCAGCAGCAAAGACAGGGACTCCTTTTACAATGAGCAGTTCTTC
D: NA; J: TRBJ1-1; size: NA; V: TRBV19; CDR3: CASSPRQPMNTEAFF; DNA: TGTGCCAGTAGTCCAAGACAGCCCATGAACACTGAAGCTTTCTTT
D: TRBD1; J: TRBJ2-7; size: NA; V: TRBV6-2/TRBV6-3; CDR3: CASSYRGTGAFEQYF; DNA: TGTGCCAGCAGTTACCGGGGGACAGGGGCGTTCGAGCAGTACTTC
D: NA; J: TRBJ2-1; size: NA; V: TRBV18; CDR3: CASSPRGNHNEQFF; DNA: TGTGCCAGCTCACCACGGGGGAACCACAATGAGCAGTTCTTC
D: NA; J: TRBJ1-4; size: NA; V: TRBV12-3/TRBV12-4; CDR3: CASSRTGGAYRSEKLFF; DNA: TGTGCCAGCAGTAGGACGGGGGGGGCGTATAGAAGTGAAAAACTGTTTTTT
D: TRBD1; J: TRBJ2-5; size: few; V: TRBV28; CDR3: CASSPGGWETQYF; DNA: TGTGCCAGCAGTCCAGGGGGCTGGGAGACCCAGTACTTC
D: TRBD2; J: TRBJ2-5; size: many; V: TRBV5-1; CDR3: CASSLGLAGGMETQYF; DNA: TGCGCCAGCAGCTTGGGCCTAGCGGGAGGTATGGAGACCCAGTACTTC
D: NA; J: TRBJ2-3; size: NA; V: TRBV11-2; CDR3: CASSFSGLSTDTQYF; DNA: TGTGCCAGCAGCTTTTCCGGGCTTAGCACAGATACGCAGTATTTT